Here is one T cell receptor (beta chain) with its context. The antigen remains unidentified. The V gene's germline CDR1 is MNHEY and CDR2 SVGAGI. The CDR3 runs 13 residues. The V end was cut by 6 bases, the J end by 7 bases, with 15 bases between. This entry is derived from a study of shared clonotypes between healthy human individuals. Study outcomes and limitations: Generation probability values for non-shared clonotypes were lower than those for clonotypes shared by all four donors.

Original methodology: Filtering differed, since immunoSEQ gave only junction sequences and no quality scores. Libraries were prepared by immunoSEQ multiplex PCR; TCRdb keeps only in-frame clonotypes and omits some of them. V and J calls and clone size are copied from that table; D and trimming were computed from the DNA. The table lists over 1.5 million clones, 95% to 99% of them singletons. Donors included only healthy HIV-negative adults lacking recent acute infections or vaccinations. CD4+ cells were split into CD45RA+ naive and CD45RA-negative memory subsets. Source material: naive CD4+ T cells sorted from blood. Subset meaning: CD45RA+ positively selected. The chain couples TRBV6-5 to TRBJ1-1; D unresolved. The sequence was obtained from a man younger than 45 in good health. CDR3 protein: CASSPGVAGEAFF. CDR3 in DNA: TGTGCCAGCAGCCCCGGCGTCGCTGGTGAAGCTTTCTTT.